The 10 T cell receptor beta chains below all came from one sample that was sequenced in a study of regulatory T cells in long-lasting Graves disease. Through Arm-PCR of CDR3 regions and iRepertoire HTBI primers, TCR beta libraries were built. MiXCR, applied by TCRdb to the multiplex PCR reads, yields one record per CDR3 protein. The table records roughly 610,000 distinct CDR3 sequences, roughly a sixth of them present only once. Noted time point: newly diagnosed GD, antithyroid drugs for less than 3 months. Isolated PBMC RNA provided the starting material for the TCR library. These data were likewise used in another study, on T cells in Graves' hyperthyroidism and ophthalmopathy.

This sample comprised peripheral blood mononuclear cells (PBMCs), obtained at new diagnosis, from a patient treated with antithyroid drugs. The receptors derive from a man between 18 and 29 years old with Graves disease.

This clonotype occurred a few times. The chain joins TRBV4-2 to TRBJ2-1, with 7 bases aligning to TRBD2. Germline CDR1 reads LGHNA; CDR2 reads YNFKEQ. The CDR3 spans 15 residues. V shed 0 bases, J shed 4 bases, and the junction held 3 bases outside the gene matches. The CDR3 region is CASSQEAGTYNEQFF. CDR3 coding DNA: TGTGCCAGCAGCCAAGAAGCGGGAACGTACAATGAGCAGTTCTTC.

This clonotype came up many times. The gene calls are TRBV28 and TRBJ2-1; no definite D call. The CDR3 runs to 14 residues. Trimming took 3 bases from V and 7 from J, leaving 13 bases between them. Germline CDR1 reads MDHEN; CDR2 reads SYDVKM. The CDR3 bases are TGTGCCAGCAGTTTTACCGGGTTCGGGAATGAGCAGTTCTTC. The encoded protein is CASSFTGFGNEQFF. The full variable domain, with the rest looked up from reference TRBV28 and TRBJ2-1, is DVKVTQSSRYLVKRTGEKVFLECVQDMDHENMFWYRQDPGLGLRLIYFSYDVKMKEKGDIPEGYSVSREKKERFSLILESASTNQTSMYLCASSFTGFGNEQFFGPGTRLTVL.

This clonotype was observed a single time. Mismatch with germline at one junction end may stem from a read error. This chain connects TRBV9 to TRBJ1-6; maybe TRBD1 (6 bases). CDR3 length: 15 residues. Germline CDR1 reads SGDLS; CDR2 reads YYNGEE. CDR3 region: CASSARTETNTPLHF. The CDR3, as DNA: TGTGCCAGCAGCGCCCGGACAGAGACTAATACACCCCTCCACTTT.

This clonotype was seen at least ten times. DNA for the CDR3: TGTGCCTGGAAGATGACCGGGACAGCATACTACGAGCAGTACTTC. Translating it yields CAWKMTGTAYYEQYF. The V and J genes are TRBV30 and TRBJ2-7; TRBD1 aligns across 7 bases. Per germline, CDR1 GTSNPN and CDR2 SVGIG (reference sequence). This CDR3 is 15 amino acids long. Trimming at V came to 4 bases and at J to 3 bases, leaving 12 bases not matched to a gene.

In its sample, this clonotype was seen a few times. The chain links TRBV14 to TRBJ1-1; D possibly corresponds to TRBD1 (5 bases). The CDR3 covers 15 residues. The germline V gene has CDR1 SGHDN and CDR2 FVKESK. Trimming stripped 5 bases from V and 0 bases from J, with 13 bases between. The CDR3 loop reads CASSFLGGMNTEAFF. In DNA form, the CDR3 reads TGTGCCAGCAGCTTTCTTGGGGGGATGAACACTGAAGCTTTCTTT.

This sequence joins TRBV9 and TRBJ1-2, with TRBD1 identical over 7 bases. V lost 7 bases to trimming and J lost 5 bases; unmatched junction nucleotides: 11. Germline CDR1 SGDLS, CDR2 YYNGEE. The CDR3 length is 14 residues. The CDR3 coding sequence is TGTGCCAGCGCCCGGACAGGAAACGTATATGGCTACACCTTC. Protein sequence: CASARTGNVYGYTF.

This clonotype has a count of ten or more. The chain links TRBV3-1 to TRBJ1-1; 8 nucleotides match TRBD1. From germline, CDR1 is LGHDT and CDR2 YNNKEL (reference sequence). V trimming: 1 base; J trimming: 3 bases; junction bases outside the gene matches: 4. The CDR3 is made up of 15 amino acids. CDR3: CASSQGTGMDTEAFF. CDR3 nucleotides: TGTGCCAGCAGCCAAGGGACAGGGATGGACACTGAAGCTTTCTTT.

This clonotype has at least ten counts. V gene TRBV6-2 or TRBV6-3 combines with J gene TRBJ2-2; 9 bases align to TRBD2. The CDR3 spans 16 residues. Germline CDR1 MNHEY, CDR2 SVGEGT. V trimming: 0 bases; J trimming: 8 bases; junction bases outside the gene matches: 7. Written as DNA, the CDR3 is TGTGCCAGCAGTTACTCTACGACTAGCGGAATAGGGGAGCTGTTTTTT. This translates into CASSYSTTSGIGELFF.

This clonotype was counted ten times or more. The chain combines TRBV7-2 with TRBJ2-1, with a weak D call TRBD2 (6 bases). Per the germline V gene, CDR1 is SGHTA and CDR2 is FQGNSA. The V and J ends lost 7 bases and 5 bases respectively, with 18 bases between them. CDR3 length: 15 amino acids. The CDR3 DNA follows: TGTGCCAGCACCCTGGGGGGTGGGAGACACAATGAGCAGTTCTTC. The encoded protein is CASTLGGGRHNEQFF.

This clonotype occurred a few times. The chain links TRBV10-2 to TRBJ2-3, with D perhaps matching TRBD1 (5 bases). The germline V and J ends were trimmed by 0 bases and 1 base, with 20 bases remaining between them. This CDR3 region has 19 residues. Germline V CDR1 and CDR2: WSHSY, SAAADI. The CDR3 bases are TGCGCCAGCAGTGAGTCGACGGAACCTAGGGGTAAGGGCACAGATACGCAGTATTTT. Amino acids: CASSESTEPRGKGTDTQYF.